The sequence of this T cell receptor (beta chain) was determined in a study of tumor and adjacent non-tumor tissue in lung cancer. About the research overall: Stage I to III disease affected 10 men and roughly five women aged roughly 30 to 76.

The library came from three nested PCR rounds adapted from ARM-PCR protocols. TCRdb redid the calling of the multiplex PCR reads with MiXCR, one entry per CDR3 protein. The sample includes 65,000 to 70,000 distinct CDR3 sequences, just under 60% of them seen just once. No cell sorting was done before RNA was extracted from the tissue. In this sample, this clonotype turned up a few times. Germline V gene data show CDR1 as ENHRY and CDR2 as SYGVKD. Trimming at V came to 10 bases and at J to 0 bases, leaving 11 bases not matched to a gene. The CDR3 is 16 amino acids. Material: lung tumor tissue. The rearrangement uses TRBV10-3 and TRBJ2-5; 10 bases map to TRBD1. The sequence came from a man aged 50 to 60 with non-small cell lung cancer. DNA of the CDR3: TGTGCCACCAAGGACTGGGACAGGGGAAACCAAGAGACCCAGTACTTC. Translated, it gives CATKDWDRGNQETQYF.